These 21 T cell receptor beta chains originate from one sample sequenced in a study of Graves' ophthalmopathy and Graves' hyperthyroidism. The TCR beta CDR3 regions underwent amplification from RNA transcripts. HTBI-primed first-round RT-PCR preceded second-round multiplex PCR. TCRdb ran MiXCR on the multiplex PCR reads and lists one entry per CDR3 protein. The table records roughly 500,000 distinct CDR3 sequences, about an eighth of them present only once. Sequencing was carried out using blood. The receptors come from a woman in her twenties or thirties with Graves' ophthalmopathy.

This chain uses TRBV13 with TRBJ2-2, with D unclear. Germline V gene data show CDR1 as PRHDT and CDR2 as FYEKMQ (reference sequence). V lost 4 bases to trimming and J lost 7 bases, with 16 bases between them. The length of the CDR3 is 15 residues. The CDR3 sequence is CASSSRRWSGGELFF. The CDR3 bases are TGTGCCAGCAGCTCTCGCCGGTGGTCCGGCGGGGAGCTGTTTTTT.

On this clonotype itself: A junction boundary mismatches the germline segment, possibly from a read error. The genes are TRBV6-1 and TRBJ1-2; D unclear. Germline V gene data show CDR1 as MNHNS and CDR2 as SASEGT. This CDR3 is built from 12 residues. CDR3 sequence (DNA): TGTGCCAGCAGGAAGGATCACTATGGCTACTCCTTC. Amino acid sequence: CASRKDHYGYSF.

The CDR3 loop is CASFLTGGAASPLHF. CDR3 bases: TGTGCCAGCTTCTTAACGGGGGGGGCGGCTTCACCCCTCCACTTT. This chain uses TRBV6-1 with TRBJ1-6; maybe TRBD1 (6 bases). The CDR3 has 15 residues. Germline V gives CDR1 MNHNS, CDR2 SASEGT. V shed 8 bases and J shed 9 bases, with 20 bases lying between them.

Many counts were recorded for this clonotype. The chain links TRBV12-5 to TRBJ2-5; D may be TRBD2 (6 bases). This CDR3 is built from 14 residues. V was shortened by 6 bases and J by 5 bases, with 16 bases between the two germline ends. From germline, CDR1 is LGHNT and CDR2 FRNRAP. The CDR3 DNA sequence: TGTGCTAGTGGCCGGGACTCAGGAACGGAGACCCAGTACTTC. This translates into CASGRDSGTETQYF.

In its sample, this clonotype was seen many times. The chain carries TRBV28 and TRBJ1-5; D is unclear. The CDR3 consists of 15 residues. Per the germline V gene, CDR1 is MDHEN and CDR2 is SYDVKM. The V end lost 2 bases, the J end lost 7 bases, and 15 bases lay between the germline ends. The DNA for the CDR3 is TGTGCCAGCAGTTTAGGGGTGGGTTTCGGGCAGCCCCAGCATTTT. Protein: CASSLGVGFGQPQHF.

This clonotype was recorded at least ten times. The gene calls are TRBV4-1 and TRBJ2-7; D possibly corresponds to TRBD2 (6 bases). This CDR3 comprises 16 residues. The germline V gene has CDR1 MGHRA and CDR2 YSYEKL. Trimming removed 5 bases from V and 2 bases from J, with 19 bases in between. CDR3 DNA: TGCGCCAGCAGCTTTACGGGAGAAGTACGCCCCTACGAGCAGTACTTC. This codes for CASSFTGEVRPYEQYF.

The V and J genes are TRBV20-1 and TRBJ1-2; D call uncertain. Germline CDR1 and CDR2: DFQATT and SNEGSKA (reference sequence). The CDR3 has 13 residues. V lost 5 bases and J 8 bases, leaving 18 bases between the germline ends. CDR3 in amino acids: CSAANSNQQGYTF. The CDR3 DNA reads TGCAGTGCTGCAAATTCGAACCAGCAAGGCTACACCTTC.

This clonotype was found many times. The chain is built from TRBV20-1 and TRBJ2-5; D is unclear. Germline V gene data show CDR1 as DFQATT and CDR2 as SNEGSKA (reference sequence). The CDR3 loop spans 14 amino acids. With 2 bases removed from V and 5 bases from J, the gap between germline ends came to 15 bases. CDR3 sequence: CSARPEKGLETQYF. The CDR3 DNA sequence: TGCAGTGCTAGACCCGAAAAGGGCCTTGAGACCCAGTACTTC.

This clonotype has ten or more counts. The J gene is TRBJ1-1, the V gene TRBV12-3 or TRBV12-4, with D perhaps TRBD1 (5 bases). The CDR3 length is 13 residues. V shed 3 bases and J shed 4 bases, with 9 bases lying between them. In DNA, the CDR3 is TGTGCCAGCAGTTTTGGGGGTTTCACTGAAGCTTTCTTT. It specifies CASSFGGFTEAFF.

The genes are TRBV7-2 and TRBJ1-2, with D possibly being TRBD1 (6 bases). There are 14 residues in the CDR3. Trimming shortened V by 1 base and J by 4 bases, and 10 bases separated the two germline ends. Germline-derived CDR1 and CDR2 are SGHTA and FQGNSA. CDR3 sequence (DNA): TGTGCCAGCAGCTTAGTCGGGACAAGCTATGGCTACACCTTC. It translates to CASSLVGTSYGYTF.

At least ten counts were recorded for this clonotype. The chain links TRBV24-1 to TRBJ1-1; TRBD1 matches 8 bases. The CDR3 consists of 13 residues. Trimming removed 4 bases from V and 7 bases from J; junction bases left unmatched: 4. Germline CDR1 reads KGHDR; CDR2 reads SFDVKD. CDR3: CATSEFGTGEAFF. The CDR3 DNA is TGTGCCACCAGTGAATTTGGGACAGGTGAAGCTTTCTTT.

This clonotype was counted ten times or more. This chain uses TRBV20-1 with TRBJ1-3; no firm D call. CDR1 DFQATT and CDR2 SNEGSKA come from the germline V gene (reference sequence). Trimming removed 3 bases at V and 0 bases at J, with 6 bases between. The CDR3 sequence is 13 residues long. CDR3 sequence (DNA): TGCAGTGCTAGGAAGTCCTCTGGAAACACCATATATTTT. This sequence encodes CSARKSSGNTIYF.

This chain joins TRBV12-3 or TRBV12-4 and TRBJ2-7; D call uncertain. The CDR3 runs to 14 residues. Trimming cost V 5 bases and J 3 bases, with 14 bases left between them. The DNA for the CDR3 is TGTGCCAGCAGTCATCCCAGCCGGAGCTACGAGCAGTACTTC. Protein product: CASSHPSRSYEQYF.

This clonotype was observed at least ten times. The chain couples TRBV12-3 or TRBV12-4 to TRBJ2-7; TRBD1 might be the D (5 bases). The CDR3 totals 13 residues. V lost 3 bases and J lost 0, with 6 bases in between. CDR3 nucleotides: TGTGCCAGCAGTTTCGACAGCTCCTACGAGCAGTACTTC. It specifies CASSFDSSYEQYF.

This clonotype was counted many times. The chain uses TRBV11-2 and TRBJ2-4, with a weak D call TRBD2 (6 bases). CDR1 is SGHAT and CDR2 is FQNNGV in the germline V gene. V dropped 5 bases and J dropped 0 bases, with 8 bases sitting between them. This CDR3 region has 14 residues. The CDR3 region has the DNA TGTGCCAGCAGCCTTAGCGGAGCCAAAAACATTCAGTACTTC. Its translation is CASSLSGAKNIQYF.

On this clonotype itself: Possible read error: a much larger clone is one base away. The gene calls are TRBV2 and TRBJ1-2, with TRBD1 matching over 10 bases. Germline loops: CDR1 SNHLY, CDR2 FYNNEI. The CDR3 is 15 amino acids. V was pared by 4 bases and J by 4 bases, with 6 bases of the junction left unmatched. The CDR3 protein is CASSAVTGGAYGYTF. In DNA, the CDR3 is TGTGCCAGCAGTGCCGTGACAGGGGGCGCCTATGGCTACACCTTC.

The table lists this clonotype with many counts. The chain recombines TRBV29-1 with TRBJ1-2; D might be TRBD1 (5 bases). CDR3 length: 13 residues. Per germline, CDR1 SQVTM and CDR2 ANQGSEA. V was trimmed by 3 bases and J by 4 bases, leaving 12 bases between them. The CDR3 here is CSVDRGGSYGYTF. The CDR3 region has the DNA TGCAGCGTTGATAGGGGCGGAAGCTATGGCTACACCTTC.

This clonotype has only a few counts. The rearrangement links TRBV4-2 to TRBJ2-1; tentatively, D is TRBD1 (5 bases). The CDR3 sequence is 13 residues long. Germline values: CDR1 LGHNA, CDR2 YNFKEQ. V gave up 4 bases and J gave up 4 bases, with 8 bases separating them. The CDR3 nucleotides read TGTGCCAGCAGCCGGGGCGAGTACAATGAGCAGTTCTTC. Its protein product is CASSRGEYNEQFF.

This clonotype showed up just a few times. The chain uses TRBV27 and TRBJ2-1; TRBD1 or TRBD2 may be the D gene (5 bases each). This CDR3 spans 13 amino acids. V lost 2 bases and J 7 bases, leaving 9 bases between the germline ends. From germline, CDR1 is MNHEY and CDR2 SMNVEV (reference sequence). CDR3 sequence: CASSLGGWNEQFF. In nucleotides, the CDR3 is TGTGCCAGCAGTTTAGGGGGATGGAATGAGCAGTTCTTC.

This clonotype was detected ten times or more. This chain uses TRBV28 with TRBJ1-2, with D perhaps matching TRBD1 (6 bases). Germline V gene lookup returns CDR1 MDHEN and CDR2 SYDVKM. V lost 5 bases and J lost 1, with 11 bases in between. This CDR3 region has 14 residues. The CDR3 DNA reads TGTGCCAGCAGTGCGGCAGGGGATAACTATGGCTACACCTTC. This sequence encodes CASSAAGDNYGYTF.

This clonotype was seen many times. The chain employs TRBV28 and TRBJ1-2; no clear D gene. Trimming cost V 6 bases and J 6 bases, with 20 bases left between them. The V gene's germline CDR1 is MDHEN and CDR2 SYDVKM. This CDR3 contains 15 residues. This CDR3 is CASSWRTVFSHGYTF. CDR3 DNA: TGTGCCAGCAGCTGGCGCACAGTTTTTAGTCATGGCTACACCTTC.